These T cell receptor beta chains were read from a single sample in a study of control samples from healthy donors and cancer patients. Sequenced by immunoSEQ multiplex PCR; TCRdb stores in-frame clones only, minus some. The sample has around 70,000 clones, roughly 89% seen once. Sequenced material: PBMCs. Source of these receptors: a woman aged 45 to 65 with colorectal cancer. Both conserved end residues are part of each CDR3. The D gene is left open where the match is weak. Clone size, where shown, is once, few, many, or a class for clones that have expanded.

CDR3 length: 15
V gene: TRBV5-5
clone size: -
D gene: -
J gene: TRBJ2-5
CDR3 DNA: TGTGCCAGCAGCTTGGCCAACGGGGGCCGGGAGACCCAGTACTTC
CDR3 protein: CASSLANGGRETQYF

CDR3 length: 12
V gene: TRBV6-2/TRBV6-3
clone size: -
D gene: -
J gene: TRBJ1-2
CDR3 DNA: TGTGCCAGCAGTTATAGGGACTATGGCTACACCTTC
CDR3 protein: CASSYRDYGYTF

CDR3 length: 15
V gene: TRBV18
clone size: -
D gene: -
J gene: TRBJ2-1
CDR3 DNA: TGTGCCAGCTCCCCTAAGGAGAGCTCCTACAATGAGCAGTTCTTC
CDR3 protein: CASSPKESSYNEQFF

CDR3 length: 14
V gene: TRBV10-1
clone size: -
D gene: -
J gene: TRBJ2-2
CDR3 DNA: TGCGCCAGCAGTGACGACCGGGTGGGCGGGGAGCTGTTTTTT
CDR3 protein: CASSDDRVGGELFF

CDR3 length: 15
V gene: TRBV19
clone size: -
D gene: TRBD2
J gene: TRBJ2-3
CDR3 DNA: TGTGCCACCTCCTGGAATAGCGGGGGTGCAGATACGCAGTATTTT
CDR3 protein: CATSWNSGGADTQYF

CDR3 length: 15
V gene: TRBV28
clone size: -
D gene: -
J gene: TRBJ1-1
CDR3 DNA: TGTGCCAGCAGTTTGATCACCCGGGGGGACACTGAAGCTTTCTTT
CDR3 protein: CASSLITRGDTEAFF

CDR3 length: 12
V gene: TRBV12-3/TRBV12-4
clone size: -
D gene: -
J gene: TRBJ2-1
CDR3 DNA: TGTGCCAGCAGTCGCAGGGGCGGTGAGCAGTTCTTC
CDR3 protein: CASSRRGGEQFF

CDR3 length: 16
V gene: TRBV6-2/TRBV6-3
clone size: once
D gene: -
J gene: TRBJ1-6
CDR3 DNA: TGTGCCAGCAGTTACTCGATGGGGTTCTCTGCTTCACCCCTCCACTTT
CDR3 protein: CASSYSMGFSASPLHF

CDR3 length: 13
V gene: TRBV6-5
clone size: -
D gene: TRBD1
J gene: TRBJ1-1
CDR3 DNA: TGTGCCAGCACGCACGGGACAGGTGGATGGGCTTTCTTT
CDR3 protein: CASTHGTGGWAFF

CDR3 length: 17
V gene: TRBV7-2
clone size: -
D gene: TRBD2
J gene: TRBJ2-2
CDR3 DNA: TGTGCCAGCAGCTTTCGACTAGCGGGGCTGAACACCGGGGAGCTGTTTTTT
CDR3 protein: CASSFRLAGLNTGELFF

CDR3 length: 15
V gene: TRBV4-3
clone size: -
D gene: -
J gene: TRBJ2-3
CDR3 DNA: TGCGCCAGCAGCCATGGGACGGGGAGCACAGATACGCAGTATTTT
CDR3 protein: CASSHGTGSTDTQYF

CDR3 length: 15
V gene: TRBV5-5
clone size: -
D gene: TRBD1
J gene: TRBJ1-4
CDR3 DNA: TGTGCCAGCAGTGATCCGGGACAGGCCCCCGAAAAACTGTTTTTT
CDR3 protein: CASSDPGQAPEKLFF

CDR3 length: 16
V gene: TRBV7-8
clone size: -
D gene: -
J gene: TRBJ1-6
CDR3 DNA: TGTGCCAGCAGCTTAGGCGGGGGGCCGGGGTATTCACCCCTCCACTTT
CDR3 protein: CASSLGGGPGYSPLHF

CDR3 length: 13
V gene: TRBV3-1/TRBV3-2
clone size: -
D gene: -
J gene: TRBJ1-2
CDR3 DNA: TGTGCCAGCAGCCAGGGTGGACGGTATGGCTACACCTTC
CDR3 protein: CASSQGGRYGYTF

CDR3 length: 13
V gene: TRBV19
clone size: -
D gene: TRBD1
J gene: TRBJ1-1
CDR3 DNA: TGTGCCAGTAGCGGGACAGCGAACACTGAAGCTTTCTTT
CDR3 protein: CASSGTANTEAFF

CDR3 length: 16
V gene: TRBV19
clone size: once
D gene: TRBD1
J gene: TRBJ1-3
CDR3 DNA: TGTGCCAGTAGTCCCTGGACAGGCCGCTCTGGAAACACCATATATTTT
CDR3 protein: CASSPWTGRSGNTIYF

CDR3 length: 15
V gene: TRBV19
clone size: -
D gene: -
J gene: TRBJ2-4
CDR3 DNA: TGTGCCAGTAGAGCCAGGGGGAGGTATGGAAACATTCAGTACTTC
CDR3 protein: CASRARGRYGNIQYF

CDR3 length: 14
V gene: TRBV28
clone size: -
D gene: -
J gene: TRBJ1-4
CDR3 DNA: TGTGCCAGCAGCTCCGGGACCACACTAGAAAAACTGTTTTTT
CDR3 protein: CASSSGTTLEKLFF

CDR3 length: 14
V gene: TRBV5-8
clone size: -
D gene: TRBD1
J gene: TRBJ1-1
CDR3 DNA: TGTGCCAGCAGTAGCAGGGGGGGTTTTACTGAAGCTTTCTTT
CDR3 protein: CASSSRGGFTEAFF